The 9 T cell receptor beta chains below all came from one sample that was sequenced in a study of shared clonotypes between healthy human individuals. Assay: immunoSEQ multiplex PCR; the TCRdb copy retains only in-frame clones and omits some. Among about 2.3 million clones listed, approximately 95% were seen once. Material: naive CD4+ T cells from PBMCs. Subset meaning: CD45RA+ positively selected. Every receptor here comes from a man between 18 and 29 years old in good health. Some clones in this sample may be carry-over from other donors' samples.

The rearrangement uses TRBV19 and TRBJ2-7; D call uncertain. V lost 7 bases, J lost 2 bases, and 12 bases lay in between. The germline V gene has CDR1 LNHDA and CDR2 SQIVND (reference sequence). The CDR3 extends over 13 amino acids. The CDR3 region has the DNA TGTGCCAGTAAGGAGCGCTCTACCTACGAGCAGTACTTC. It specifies CASKERSTYEQYF.

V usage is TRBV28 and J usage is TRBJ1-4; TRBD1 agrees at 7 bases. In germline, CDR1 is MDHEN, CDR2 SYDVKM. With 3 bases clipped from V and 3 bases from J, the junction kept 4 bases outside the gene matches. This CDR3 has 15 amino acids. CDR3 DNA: TGTGCCAGCAGTTTTGACAGGGCGGCTAATGAAAAACTGTTTTTT. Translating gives CASSFDRAANEKLFF.

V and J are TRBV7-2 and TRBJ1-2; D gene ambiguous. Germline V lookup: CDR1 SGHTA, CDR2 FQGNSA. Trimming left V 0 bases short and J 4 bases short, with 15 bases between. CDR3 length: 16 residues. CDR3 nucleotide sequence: TGTGCCAGCAGCTTAGCGGCAGACGGGTCCTCCTATGGCTACACCTTC. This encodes CASSLAADGSSYGYTF.

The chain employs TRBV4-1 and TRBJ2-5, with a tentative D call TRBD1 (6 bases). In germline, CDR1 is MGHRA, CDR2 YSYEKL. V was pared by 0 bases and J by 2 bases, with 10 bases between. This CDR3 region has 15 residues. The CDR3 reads CASSQDMDRQETQYF. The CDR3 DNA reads TGCGCCAGCAGCCAAGATATGGACAGACAAGAGACCCAGTACTTC.

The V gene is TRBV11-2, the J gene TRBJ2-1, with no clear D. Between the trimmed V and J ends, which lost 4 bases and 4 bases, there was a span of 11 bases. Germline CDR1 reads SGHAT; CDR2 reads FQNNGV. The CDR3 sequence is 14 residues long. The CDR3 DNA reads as TGTGCCAGCAGCTCGCAGGACCGATACAATGAGCAGTTCTTC. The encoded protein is CASSSQDRYNEQFF.

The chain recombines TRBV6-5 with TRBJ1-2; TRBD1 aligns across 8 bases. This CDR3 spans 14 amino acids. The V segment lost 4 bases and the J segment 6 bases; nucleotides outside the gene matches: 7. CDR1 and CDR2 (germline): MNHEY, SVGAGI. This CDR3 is CASSSPRGLHGYTF. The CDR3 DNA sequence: TGTGCCAGCAGTTCCCCCAGGGGGCTCCATGGCTACACCTTC.

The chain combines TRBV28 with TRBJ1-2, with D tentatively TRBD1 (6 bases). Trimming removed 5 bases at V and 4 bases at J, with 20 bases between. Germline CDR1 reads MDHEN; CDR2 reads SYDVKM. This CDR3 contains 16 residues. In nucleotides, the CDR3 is TGTGCCAGCAGTCGAGTCCAGGGGATGAGGGGCTATGGCTACACCTTC. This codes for CASSRVQGMRGYGYTF.

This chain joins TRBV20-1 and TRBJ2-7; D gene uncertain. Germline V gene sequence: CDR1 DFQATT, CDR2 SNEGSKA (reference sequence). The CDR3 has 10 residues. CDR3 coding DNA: TGCAGCCCTGGTCGCTACGAGCAGTACTTC. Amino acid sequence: CSPGRYEQYF.

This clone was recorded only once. DNA for the CDR3: TGTGCCACCAGCAAGGGACAACATAGCAATCAGCCCCAGCATTTT. Protein product: CATSKGQHSNQPQHF. The chain recombines TRBV15 with TRBJ1-5; TRBD1 might be the D (6 bases). This CDR3 is built from 15 residues. Deletions cut 4 bases from V and 0 bases from J, with 10 bases between. Germline V gene data show CDR1 as LNHNV and CDR2 as YYDKDF (reference sequence).